This passage covers 3 T cell receptor beta chains from one sample sequenced in a study of cytomegalovirus exposure and HLA in healthy donors. Researchers ran the PCR with 60 Vbeta and 13 Jbeta primers. Measured with immunoSEQ multiplex PCR; TCRdb has only the in-frame clones, and not every one. This sample has approximately 150,000 clones, with roughly 79% found just once. The material sequenced was PBMCs. These receptors were taken from a young woman in good health and CMV-seropositive.

The chain recombines TRBV6-1 with TRBJ2-7, with D unresolved. The ends were cut back, 2 bases at V and 2 bases at J, with 10 bases in the middle. CDR1 is MNHNS, CDR2 SASEGT, per germline. The CDR3 covers 14 residues. CDR3 DNA sequence: TGTGCCAGCAGTGAATTTTCAGGTGCCTACGAGCAGTACTTC. This gives the protein CASSEFSGAYEQYF.

The V and J genes are TRBV5-4 and TRBJ2-3; no clear D. V lost 2 bases and J lost 0, with 10 bases in between. The CDR3 spans 15 residues. Per the germline V gene, CDR1 is SGHNT and CDR2 is YYREEE (reference sequence). The CDR3 here is CASSFPGVSTDTQYF. The CDR3 DNA sequence: TGTGCCAGCAGCTTCCCTGGAGTTAGCACAGATACGCAGTATTTT.

The rearrangement links TRBV29-1 to TRBJ2-5, with unresolved D. V was cut by 2 bases and J by 4 bases, with 11 bases left in between. CDR3 length: 13 amino acids. Germline lookup yields CDR1 SQVTM and CDR2 ANQGSEA. The CDR3 sequence: CSVEPPGGETQYF. DNA for the CDR3: TGCAGCGTTGAACCGCCAGGTGGAGAGACCCAGTACTTC. The variable domain in full, with the rest retrieved from reference TRBV29-1 and TRBJ2-5, is SAVISQKPSRDICQRGTSLTIQCQVDSQVTMMFWYRQQPGQSLTLIATANQGSEATYESGFVIDKFPISRPNLTFSTLTVSNMSPEDSSIYLCSVEPPGGETQYFGPGTRLLVL.